Listed below are T cell receptor beta chains from one sample, sequenced in a study of blood T cell repertoires in COVID-19. The table came from immunoSEQ multiplex PCR; TCRdb's copy has only in-frame clones and leaves some out. The table has roughly 220,000 clones, around 91% seen once. Sequencing was performed on PBMCs or T cells enriched from blood (not recorded which). The receptors were sampled from a man aged 30 to 39 who had been exposed to COVID-19. The CDR3 runs from the conserved cysteine through the conserved F or W. A D gene is named only where the DNA matches it firmly. Only some rows state a clone size, as once, few, many or a class for expanded clones.

d_gene: NA; j_gene: TRBJ1-1; abundance: NA; v_gene: TRBV2; CDR3aa: CASSERGVTEAFF; CDR3nt: TGTGCCAGCAGTGAACGGGGAGTCACTGAAGCTTTCTTT
d_gene: TRBD2; j_gene: TRBJ2-6; abundance: NA; v_gene: TRBV25-1; CDR3aa: CASSEFGGGAGANVLTF; CDR3nt: TGTGCCAGCAGTGAATTTGGCGGGGGGGCTGGGGCCAACGTCCTGACTTTC
d_gene: TRBD2; j_gene: TRBJ2-1; abundance: few; v_gene: TRBV10-3; CDR3aa: CAISEWDGGDNEQFF; CDR3nt: TGTGCCATCAGTGAGTGGGACGGGGGGGACAATGAGCAGTTCTTC
d_gene: NA; j_gene: TRBJ2-2; abundance: NA; v_gene: TRBV6-5; CDR3aa: CASSYLRTDYTGELFF; CDR3nt: TGTGCCAGCAGTTACTTGCGGACAGATTACACCGGGGAGCTGTTTTTT
d_gene: TRBD1; j_gene: TRBJ1-2; abundance: NA; v_gene: TRBV4-1; CDR3aa: CASSQVYRGTDNYGYTF; CDR3nt: TGCGCCAGCAGCCAAGTTTACCGCGGGACAGATAACTATGGCTACACCTTC
d_gene: NA; j_gene: TRBJ1-2; abundance: NA; v_gene: TRBV7-9; CDR3aa: CASSPSAVQGSGGYTF; CDR3nt: TGTGCCAGCAGCCCCAGCGCTGTCCAGGGTAGTGGAGGCTACACCTTC
d_gene: TRBD1; j_gene: TRBJ1-6; abundance: NA; v_gene: TRBV4-2; CDR3aa: CASSQREPGQDSSPLHF; CDR3nt: TGTGCCAGCAGCCAACGTGAACCGGGACAGGACAGTTCACCCCTCCACTTT
d_gene: NA; j_gene: TRBJ2-5; abundance: NA; v_gene: TRBV7-2; CDR3aa: CASSLSRGQETQYF; CDR3nt: TGTGCCAGCAGCTTATCCAGGGGTCAAGAGACCCAGTACTTC
d_gene: NA; j_gene: TRBJ1-4; abundance: NA; v_gene: TRBV19; CDR3aa: CASSIQGRASVKLFF; CDR3nt: TGTGCCAGTAGTATTCAGGGCAGGGCGTCCGTGAAACTGTTTTTT
d_gene: TRBD1; j_gene: TRBJ1-2; abundance: once; v_gene: TRBV10-3; CDR3aa: CAISLGTGVGYTF; CDR3nt: TGTGCCATCAGTTTGGGGACAGGGGTCGGCTACACCTTC
d_gene: TRBD2; j_gene: TRBJ2-5; abundance: NA; v_gene: TRBV5-4; CDR3aa: CASSIPGLAETQYF; CDR3nt: TGTGCCAGCAGCATACCGGGACTAGCTGAGACCCAGTACTTC
d_gene: NA; j_gene: TRBJ1-3; abundance: NA; v_gene: TRBV6-5; CDR3aa: CASSLASPSGNTIYF; CDR3nt: TGTGCCAGCAGTCTAGCCAGTCCCTCTGGAAACACCATATATTTT
d_gene: NA; j_gene: TRBJ1-5; abundance: NA; v_gene: TRBV2; CDR3aa: CASGSDYQPQHF; CDR3nt: TGTGCCAGTGGGTCGGACTATCAGCCCCAGCATTTT
d_gene: NA; j_gene: TRBJ2-5; abundance: NA; v_gene: TRBV4-1; CDR3aa: CASSRGSGFGETQYF; CDR3nt: TGCGCCAGCAGCCGGGGCTCAGGGTTTGGCGAGACCCAGTACTTC
d_gene: TRBD1; j_gene: TRBJ2-7; abundance: NA; v_gene: TRBV27; CDR3aa: CASSLGTGGAEQYF; CDR3nt: TGTGCCAGCAGTTTAGGGACAGGGGGCGCCGAGCAGTACTTC
d_gene: NA; j_gene: TRBJ2-7; abundance: NA; v_gene: TRBV6-5; CDR3aa: CASTSTVSYQQYF; CDR3nt: TGTGCCAGCACCTCGACAGTATCCTACCAGCAGTACTTC
d_gene: TRBD2; j_gene: TRBJ2-5; abundance: NA; v_gene: TRBV10-2; CDR3aa: CASSEWLAGQETQYF; CDR3nt: TGCGCCAGCAGTGAATGGTTAGCGGGCCAAGAGACCCAGTACTTC
d_gene: NA; j_gene: TRBJ1-4; abundance: NA; v_gene: TRBV5-1; CDR3aa: CASSLTKPTNEKLFF; CDR3nt: TGCGCCAGCAGCCTTACAAAACCAACTAATGAAAAACTGTTTTTT
d_gene: TRBD2; j_gene: TRBJ2-5; abundance: NA; v_gene: TRBV12-3/TRBV12-4; CDR3aa: CASSFSGGETQYF; CDR3nt: TGTGCCAGCAGCTTTAGCGGGGGGGAGACCCAGTACTTC
d_gene: NA; j_gene: TRBJ1-1; abundance: NA; v_gene: TRBV5-6; CDR3aa: CASSVVWARDTEAFF; CDR3nt: TGTGCCAGCAGCGTGGTATGGGCTCGAGACACTGAAGCTTTCTTT
d_gene: TRBD2; j_gene: TRBJ2-5; abundance: NA; v_gene: TRBV11-2; CDR3aa: CASSPGGGGRGMETQYF; CDR3nt: TGTGCCAGCAGCCCCGGGGGCGGGGGGCGCGGGATGGAGACCCAGTACTTC
d_gene: NA; j_gene: TRBJ2-5; abundance: NA; v_gene: TRBV7-2; CDR3aa: CASRQLGGGGTQYF; CDR3nt: TGTGCCAGCAGACAGTTAGGGGGGGGAGGGACCCAGTACTTC
d_gene: NA; j_gene: TRBJ2-7; abundance: NA; v_gene: TRBV5-1; CDR3aa: CASSLEQTYEQYF; CDR3nt: TGCGCCAGCAGCTTGGAACAGACCTACGAGCAGTACTTC
d_gene: TRBD2; j_gene: TRBJ2-3; abundance: NA; v_gene: TRBV6-2/TRBV6-3; CDR3aa: CASTPTSTITPPYF; CDR3nt: TGTGCCAGCACCCCGACTAGCACTATCACCCCTCCGTATTTT
d_gene: NA; j_gene: TRBJ1-1; abundance: NA; v_gene: TRBV4-3; CDR3aa: CASSQAFSSNTEAFF; CDR3nt: TGCGCCAGCAGCCAGGCCTTTTCTTCGAACACTGAAGCTTTCTTT
d_gene: NA; j_gene: TRBJ2-7; abundance: NA; v_gene: TRBV19; CDR3aa: CASSIRTAASEQYF; CDR3nt: TGTGCCAGTAGTATCAGGACTGCCGCCTCGGAGCAGTACTTC
d_gene: TRBD1; j_gene: TRBJ2-7; abundance: NA; v_gene: TRBV6-1; CDR3aa: CASSEPGTGSPYEQYF; CDR3nt: TGTGCCAGCAGTGAACCCGGGACAGGGTCACCCTACGAGCAGTACTTC
d_gene: NA; j_gene: TRBJ1-2; abundance: NA; v_gene: TRBV27; CDR3aa: CASSLEANPHYGYTF; CDR3nt: TGTGCCAGCAGTTTAGAAGCCAACCCACACTATGGCTACACCTTC
d_gene: TRBD2; j_gene: TRBJ2-5; abundance: NA; v_gene: TRBV3-1/TRBV3-2; CDR3aa: CASSQVLGLGVETQYF; CDR3nt: TGTGCCAGCAGCCAAGTTCTTGGACTAGGGGTGGAGACCCAGTACTTC
d_gene: NA; j_gene: TRBJ1-2; abundance: many; v_gene: TRBV6-5; CDR3aa: CASSYSQGGSGYTF; CDR3nt: TGTGCCAGCAGTTACTCTCAAGGGGGAAGTGGCTACACCTTC
d_gene: NA; j_gene: TRBJ2-1; abundance: NA; v_gene: TRBV6-5; CDR3aa: CASSRTAETYNEQFF; CDR3nt: TGTGCCAGCAGTAGGACAGCCGAAACTTACAATGAGCAGTTCTTC
d_gene: NA; j_gene: TRBJ2-3; abundance: NA; v_gene: TRBV3-1/TRBV3-2; CDR3aa: CASSQGTPTSNTQYF; CDR3nt: TGTGCCAGCAGCCAAGGGACTCCGACGAGCAATACGCAGTATTTT
d_gene: TRBD1; j_gene: TRBJ2-1; abundance: NA; v_gene: TRBV19; CDR3aa: CAIGAGGGQFF; CDR3nt: TGTGCCATCGGAGCAGGGGGCGGGCAGTTCTTC
d_gene: NA; j_gene: TRBJ1-5; abundance: once; v_gene: TRBV19; CDR3aa: CASSLGANQPQHF; CDR3nt: TGTGCCAGTAGTTTGGGCGCAAATCAGCCCCAGCATTTT
d_gene: NA; j_gene: TRBJ2-1; abundance: NA; v_gene: TRBV27; CDR3aa: CASSLKPLYNEQFF; CDR3nt: TGTGCCAGCAGTTTAAAGCCCTTATACAATGAGCAGTTCTTC
d_gene: TRBD1; j_gene: TRBJ1-5; abundance: few; v_gene: TRBV7-9; CDR3aa: CASSLADRNQPQHF; CDR3nt: TGTGCCAGCAGCTTAGCGGACAGGAATCAGCCCCAGCATTTT
d_gene: TRBD1; j_gene: TRBJ1-6; abundance: NA; v_gene: TRBV27; CDR3aa: CASSTPTGITSPLHF; CDR3nt: TGTGCCAGCAGTACCCCGACAGGGATTACTTCACCCCTCCACTTT
d_gene: NA; j_gene: TRBJ2-7; abundance: NA; v_gene: TRBV5-6; CDR3aa: CASSPGHHFTYEQYF; CDR3nt: TGTGCCAGCAGCCCGGGACACCATTTTACCTACGAGCAGTACTTC
d_gene: NA; j_gene: TRBJ1-4; abundance: NA; v_gene: TRBV11-2; CDR3aa: CASSLDRWLVPGEKLFF; CDR3nt: TGTGCCAGCAGCTTAGATCGGTGGTTGGTCCCCGGTGAAAAACTGTTTTTT
d_gene: NA; j_gene: TRBJ1-4; abundance: NA; v_gene: TRBV6-5; CDR3aa: CASSYSTGRGEKLFF; CDR3nt: TGTGCCAGCAGTTACTCGACCGGGAGAGGCGAAAAACTGTTTTTT
d_gene: TRBD2; j_gene: TRBJ2-1; abundance: NA; v_gene: TRBV6-4; CDR3aa: CASSVAGDYNEQFF; CDR3nt: TGTGCCAGCAGTGTAGCGGGGGACTACAATGAGCAGTTCTTC
d_gene: NA; j_gene: TRBJ2-3; abundance: NA; v_gene: TRBV5-5; CDR3aa: CASTHSLPSTDTQYF; CDR3nt: TGTGCCAGCACCCACTCACTTCCTAGCACAGATACGCAGTATTTT
d_gene: TRBD2; j_gene: TRBJ2-5; abundance: NA; v_gene: TRBV2; CDR3aa: CASSEALGGGVRETQYF; CDR3nt: TGTGCCAGCAGTGAAGCGCTTGGCGGGGGGGTGCGAGAGACCCAGTACTTC
d_gene: NA; j_gene: TRBJ1-1; abundance: NA; v_gene: TRBV19; CDR3aa: CASSMDNAVNTEAFF; CDR3nt: TGTGCCAGTAGTATGGATAACGCGGTTAACACTGAAGCTTTCTTT
d_gene: NA; j_gene: TRBJ1-2; abundance: NA; v_gene: TRBV6-5; CDR3aa: CASSYSAGLSPGYTF; CDR3nt: TGTGCCAGCAGTTACTCGGCAGGCCTAAGTCCAGGCTACACCTTC
d_gene: NA; j_gene: TRBJ2-5; abundance: NA; v_gene: TRBV14; CDR3aa: CASSQADYLFLETQYF; CDR3nt: TGTGCCAGCAGCCAAGCTGACTACCTTTTTTTGGAGACCCAGTACTTC
d_gene: NA; j_gene: TRBJ2-7; abundance: once; v_gene: TRBV6-5; CDR3aa: CASSLEPVYEQYF; CDR3nt: TGTGCCAGTTCCCTTGAGCCCGTTTACGAGCAGTACTTC
d_gene: NA; j_gene: TRBJ2-7; abundance: NA; v_gene: TRBV9; CDR3aa: CASSVGVASGEQYF; CDR3nt: TGTGCCAGCAGCGTAGGTGTAGCGTCGGGCGAGCAGTACTTC
d_gene: TRBD1; j_gene: TRBJ1-5; abundance: NA; v_gene: TRBV27; CDR3aa: CASSGQGALQPQHF; CDR3nt: TGTGCCAGCAGTGGACAGGGGGCCTTGCAGCCCCAGCATTTT
d_gene: NA; j_gene: TRBJ1-1; abundance: NA; v_gene: TRBV5-6; CDR3aa: CASSSGLQNTEAFF; CDR3nt: TGTGCCAGCAGCTCGGGACTCCAGAACACTGAAGCTTTCTTT
d_gene: NA; j_gene: TRBJ2-6; abundance: NA; v_gene: TRBV4-3; CDR3aa: CASSQEDSSSGANVLTF; CDR3nt: TGCGCCAGCAGCCAAGAGGATAGCAGCTCTGGGGCCAACGTCCTGACTTTC
d_gene: TRBD1; j_gene: TRBJ2-3; abundance: NA; v_gene: TRBV3-1/TRBV3-2; CDR3aa: CASSWGTAQYF; CDR3nt: TGTGCCAGCAGTTGGGGGACAGCGCAGTATTTT
d_gene: NA; j_gene: TRBJ1-1; abundance: NA; v_gene: TRBV2; CDR3aa: CASRGGTEAFF; CDR3nt: TGTGCCAGCAGGGGGGGGACTGAAGCTTTCTTT
d_gene: TRBD1; j_gene: TRBJ2-1; abundance: once; v_gene: TRBV12-3/TRBV12-4; CDR3aa: CASSQDRDNEQFF; CDR3nt: TGTGCCAGCAGCCAGGACAGGGACAATGAGCAGTTCTTC
d_gene: NA; j_gene: TRBJ2-5; abundance: NA; v_gene: TRBV3-1/TRBV3-2; CDR3aa: CASSLGLAKETQYF; CDR3nt: TGTGCCAGCAGCCTGGGACTTGCGAAAGAGACCCAGTACTTC
d_gene: TRBD2; j_gene: TRBJ2-1; abundance: NA; v_gene: TRBV6-5; CDR3aa: CASSTGTSGGWKQFF; CDR3nt: TGTGCCAGCAGTACCGGGACTAGCGGGGGTTGGAAGCAGTTCTTC
d_gene: NA; j_gene: TRBJ2-4; abundance: NA; v_gene: TRBV5-1; CDR3aa: CASSLDQALAKNIQYF; CDR3nt: TGCGCCAGCAGCTTGGACCAGGCCCTAGCCAAAAACATTCAGTACTTC
d_gene: NA; j_gene: TRBJ1-2; abundance: NA; v_gene: TRBV5-1; CDR3aa: CASNPGGSIYGYTF; CDR3nt: TGCGCCAGCAATCCCGGCGGCAGCATCTATGGCTACACCTTC